These 30 T cell receptor beta chains share one sample of origin, sequenced in a study of early T cells in non-severe SARS-CoV-2 infection. TCRdb recomputed calls from the 5' RACE reads with MiXCR, one row per CDR3 protein. This table has 45,000 to 55,000 distinct CDR3 sequences, roughly 12% appearing once. Sequencing input: whole blood. The receptors stem from an adult who was a healthcare worker with PCR-confirmed SARS-CoV-2 infection or an uninfected control (not recorded which).

In this sample, this clonotype turned up many times. This rearrangement joins TRBV7-2 to TRBJ2-5; possibly TRBD1 for D (5 bases). The CDR3 runs to 15 residues. The V end was cut by 5 bases, the J end by 3 bases, with 16 bases between. In germline, CDR1 is SGHTA, CDR2 FQGNSA. In DNA form, the CDR3 reads TGTGCCAGCAGCCAGGGCCTGCGAGGAGAAGAGACCCAGTACTTC. Amino acid sequence: CASSQGLRGEETQYF.

The table lists this clonotype with a few counts. The V gene is TRBV29-1, the J gene TRBJ2-5, with D perhaps TRBD2 (5 bases). The CDR3 sequence is 10 residues long. Germline loops: CDR1 SQVTM, CDR2 ANQGSEA. The V end lost 7 bases, the J end lost 3 bases, and 6 bases lay between the germline ends. As DNA, the CDR3 is TGCAGCGGAGGGAAAGAGACCCAGTACTTC. Its protein is CSGGKETQYF.

This clonotype was detected only a few times. This sequence joins TRBV2 and TRBJ2-7; D not certain. Germline-derived CDR1 and CDR2 are SNHLY and FYNNEI. CDR3 length: 11 residues. The ends were cut back, 2 bases at V and 4 bases at J, with 3 bases in the middle. The CDR3 loop is CASSERYEQYF. In DNA form, the CDR3 reads TGTGCCAGCAGTGAAAGATACGAGCAGTACTTC.

This clonotype was counted at least ten times. The rearrangement links TRBV5-1 to TRBJ2-7; D gene ambiguous. V shed 0 bases and J shed 2 bases, with 6 bases lying between them. In germline, CDR1 is SGHRS, CDR2 YFSETQ. The length of the CDR3 is 13 residues. The CDR3 DNA reads as TGCGCCAGCAGCTTGGGCGGTACCTACGAGCAGTACTTC. Its translation is CASSLGGTYEQYF.

The rearrangement joins TRBV12-3 or TRBV12-4 to TRBJ2-7; no clear D gene. Between the trimmed V and J ends, which lost 2 bases and 7 bases, there was a span of 24 bases. The CDR3 has 17 amino acids. CDR3 DNA sequence: TGTGCCAGCAGTTTATTTCCGGCAGATAGTCCCTCAAGGGAGCAGTACTTC. Protein product: CASSLFPADSPSREQYF.

This clonotype was found a few times. This chain connects TRBV20-1 to TRBJ2-7; D might be TRBD2 (5 bases). Between the trimmed V and J ends, which lost 0 bases and 11 bases, there was a span of 11 bases. Per germline, CDR1 DFQATT and CDR2 SNEGSKA (reference sequence). The CDR3 has 11 residues. CDR3 in DNA: TGCAGTGCTAGAGATATAAGGGAGAAGTACTTC. Translation: CSARDIREKYF.

This chain links TRBV29-1 with TRBJ2-7; unclear D gene. V lost 0 bases to trimming and J lost 1 base, with 1 base between them. CDR3 size: 11 residues. Germline V CDR1 and CDR2: SQVTM, ANQGSEA. The CDR3: CSVEESYEQYF. In nucleotides, the CDR3 is TGCAGCGTTGAAGAGTCCTACGAGCAGTACTTC.

The rearrangement joins TRBV3-1 to TRBJ2-2; no firm D call. Germline loops: CDR1 LGHDT, CDR2 YNNKEL (reference sequence). V lost 1 base and J 7 bases, leaving 4 bases between the germline ends. The CDR3 length is 12 residues. CDR3 sequence reads: CASSQVGGELFF. The CDR3 DNA follows: TGTGCCAGCAGCCAAGTCGGCGGGGAGCTGTTTTTT.

There are a few counts of this clonotype. This chain connects TRBV2 to TRBJ2-3; TRBD2 agrees at 13 bases. J gave up 8 bases and V 8 bases, and 1 base lay outside the gene matches. CDR3 length: 12 residues. CDR1 is SNHLY, CDR2 FYNNEI, per germline. The CDR3, as DNA: TGTGCCAGCCGGACTAGCGGGGGTACGCAGTATTTT. It translates to CASRTSGGTQYF.

This clonotype was detected ten times or more. The rearrangement links TRBV7-2 to TRBJ1-1; tentative D call: TRBD1 (5 bases). The CDR3 consists of 12 residues. CDR1 is SGHTA, CDR2 FQGNSA, per germline. Trimming pared 5 bases from V and 11 bases from J, leaving 15 bases between. The CDR3 loop reads CASSRYDGGAFF. The CDR3 region has the DNA TGTGCCAGCAGCCGCTATGATGGGGGGGCTTTCTTT.

This clonotype was seen repeatedly, ten times or more. The rearrangement uses TRBV6-6 and TRBJ1-4; tentatively, D is TRBD1 (6 bases). CDR1 and CDR2 from the germline V gene are MNHNY and SVGAGI (reference sequence). The V end lost 4 bases, the J end lost 8 bases, and 11 bases lay between the germline ends. CDR3 length equals 13 residues. CDR3 sequence (DNA): TGTGCCAGCAGTTCTACGGGGGGCGAAAAACTGTTTTTT. It codes for CASSSTGGEKLFF.

This clonotype was seen at least ten times. The V call is TRBV20-1, the J call TRBJ2-3; TRBD2 matches at 9 bases. CDR1 and CDR2 (germline): DFQATT, SNEGSKA (reference sequence). CDR3 length: 14 residues. The V gene end was trimmed by 4 bases and the J gene end by 2 bases; junction bases not matched to a gene: 4. CDR3 in DNA: TGCAGTGCTAAGCGGGGGGCCTCCACAGATACGCAGTATTTT. It yields the protein CSAKRGASTDTQYF.

By share, this clonotype ranks as medium-sized. The J gene is TRBJ1-1, the V gene TRBV30; D is undetermined. V lost 5 bases to trimming and J lost 7 bases, with 14 bases between them. Germline CDR1 is GTSNPN and CDR2 is SVGIG (reference sequence). There are 12 residues in the CDR3. The CDR3 region has the DNA TGTGCCTGGGGTTATACGGACGGTGAAGCTTTCTTT. Translated, it gives CAWGYTDGEAFF.

The chain carries TRBV5-1 and TRBJ2-3; TRBD1 matches 7 bases. CDR1 is SGHRS, CDR2 YFSETQ, per germline. V gave up 0 bases and J gave up 5 bases; unmatched junction bases: 3. The CDR3 extends over 14 amino acids. The CDR3, as DNA: TGCGCCAGCAGCTTGGTCCGACAGGGAGATACGCAGTATTTT. It codes for CASSLVRQGDTQYF.

This clonotype turned up a few times. The V call is TRBV20-1, the J call TRBJ1-3; D remains unclear. Looked up from germline, CDR1 is DFQATT and CDR2 is SNEGSKA (reference sequence). Trimming pared 6 bases from V and 4 bases from J, leaving 13 bases between. CDR3 size: 13 residues. The chain's CDR3 is CSAPQVPGNTIYF. As DNA, the CDR3 is TGCAGTGCCCCTCAGGTTCCCGGAAACACCATATATTTT.

This chain joins TRBV20-1 and TRBJ2-2; 11 bases are a match to TRBD2. This CDR3 has 16 amino acids. Unmatched junction bases numbered 8, after V lost 5 bases and J lost 3 bases. CDR1 is DFQATT and CDR2 is SNEGSKA in the germline V gene (reference sequence). This chain's CDR3 is CSAQTSGVFHTGELFF. For the CDR3, the DNA is TGCAGTGCTCAGACTAGCGGGGTATTTCACACCGGGGAGCTGTTTTTT.

This clonotype has more than one count but fewer than ten. The chain employs TRBV6-1 and TRBJ2-5, with unresolved D. The ends were cut back, 7 bases at V and 1 base at J, with 10 bases in the middle. Germline CDR1 is MNHNS and CDR2 is SASEGT. The CDR3 runs 13 residues. For the CDR3, the DNA is TGTGCCAGCAAGTTACAGACCCAAGAGACCCAGTACTTC. This sequence encodes CASKLQTQETQYF.

The J gene is TRBJ2-7, the V gene TRBV29-1; possible D gene TRBD2, 6 bases. This CDR3 region has 12 residues. CDR1 SQVTM and CDR2 ANQGSEA come from the germline V gene. V was cut by 3 bases and J by 4 bases, with 10 bases left in between. CDR3 in DNA: TGCAGCGTTGAGGGGGGAGGATACGAGCAGTACTTC. Residues: CSVEGGGYEQYF.

This chain uses TRBV18 with TRBJ2-7; tentative D call: TRBD1 (6 bases). The germline V gene has CDR1 KGHSH and CDR2 LQKENI. The CDR3 consists of 14 residues. With 3 bases removed from V and 9 bases from J, the gap between germline ends came to 18 bases. CDR3 in amino acids: CASSPSRDKGWQYF. DNA of the CDR3: TGTGCCAGCTCACCGAGCCGGGACAAGGGGTGGCAGTACTTC.

The genes are TRBV3-1 and TRBJ1-6, with 8 bases aligning to TRBD1. The V gene's germline CDR1 is LGHDT and CDR2 YNNKEL (reference sequence). The CDR3 covers 15 residues. The V gene end was trimmed by 3 bases and the J gene end by 6 bases; junction bases not matched to a gene: 4. In DNA, the CDR3 is TGTGCCAGCAGCCAGGCCGGGACAGGTAATTCACCCCTCCACTTT. It specifies CASSQAGTGNSPLHF.

In DNA form, the CDR3 reads TGTGCCAGCAGCAACCTAGCGGGAGGTACCGGGGAGCTGTTTTTT. Translation: CASSNLAGGTGELFF. The J gene is TRBJ2-2, the V gene TRBV7-9; 11 bases are a match to TRBD2. V shed 5 bases, J shed 5 bases, and the junction held 4 bases outside the gene matches. The germline CDR1 and CDR2 sequences are SEHNR and FQNEAQ (reference sequence). This CDR3 spans 15 amino acids.

This clonotype was recorded a few times. The rearrangement joins TRBV20-1 to TRBJ2-5; maybe TRBD2 (6 bases). The CDR3 extends over 10 amino acids. Germline CDR1 reads DFQATT; CDR2 reads SNEGSKA (reference sequence). The CDR3 sequence: CSAAGETQYF. In DNA form, the CDR3 reads TGCAGCGCCGCGGGGGAGACCCAGTACTTC.

This clonotype has more than one count but fewer than ten. V and J are TRBV28 and TRBJ2-7; no clear D. Trimming took 8 bases from V and 3 from J, leaving 11 bases between them. The CDR3 runs to 12 residues. Germline V gene sequence: CDR1 MDHEN, CDR2 SYDVKM. For the CDR3, the DNA is TGTGCCAGCTTCAGAGGCAGCTACGAGCAGTACTTC. Translating it yields CASFRGSYEQYF.

This clonotype was counted a few times. The V call is TRBV7-6, the J call TRBJ1-5; 7 bases fit TRBD1. The CDR3 is 15 residues long. Trimming removed 5 bases from V and 5 bases from J; junction bases left unmatched: 9. Germline lookup yields CDR1 SGHVS and CDR2 FNYEAQ. The CDR3 DNA follows: TGTGCCAGCAGCCCCGGGACAGAGGTGTATCAGCCCCAGCATTTT. This gives the protein CASSPGTEVYQPQHF.

This clonotype was counted between two and nine times. The rearrangement uses TRBV29-1 and TRBJ1-2; weak D call: TRBD1 (6 bases). The CDR3 is made up of 10 amino acids. Trimming took off 6 bases at V and 8 bases at J, with 10 bases between the two ends. Germline V lookup: CDR1 SQVTM, CDR2 ANQGSEA. In nucleotides, the CDR3 is TGCAGCGTGGGACAAGGAGGCTACACCTTC. Translated: CSVGQGGYTF.

This clonotype has just a few counts. The rearrangement uses TRBV4-1 and TRBJ2-7; 11 bases agree with TRBD2. CDR3 length equals 15 residues. Germline values: CDR1 MGHRA, CDR2 YSYEKL. Trimming cost V 0 bases and J 6 bases; bases outside gene matches: 4. The CDR3 DNA is TGCGCCAGCAGCCAAGATACTAGCGGGAGACCCGAGCAGTACTTC. Translation gives CASSQDTSGRPEQYF.

This clonotype has a handful of counts. The chain has TRBV7-9 and TRBJ1-4, with D uncertain. The CDR3 extends over 12 amino acids. Between the trimmed V and J ends, which lost 1 base and 14 bases, there was a span of 11 bases. Germline-derived CDR1 and CDR2 are SEHNR and FQNEAQ (reference sequence). CDR3 bases: TGTGCCAGCAGCTTAGTGGAAGTAGAGCTGTTTTTT. Translated: CASSLVEVELFF. The variable domain in full, completed from reference TRBV7-9 and TRBJ1-4, reads DTGVSQNPRHKITKRGQNVTFRCDPISEHNRLYWYRQTLGQGPEFLTYFQNEAQLEKSRLLSDRFSAERPKGSFSTLEIQRTEQGDSAMYLCASSLVEVELFFGSGTQLSVL.

This clonotype was detected a few times. J is TRBJ1-3 and V is TRBV2; 9 bases agree with TRBD1. V lost 5 bases and J lost 0; bases outside the gene matches: 8. The CDR3 length is 17 residues. Germline assignment: CDR1 SNHLY and CDR2 FYNNEI. CDR3 sequence (DNA): TGTGCCAGCAGTTATTTTCCGGGACAGGGCTCTGGAAACACCATATATTTT. It translates to CASSYFPGQGSGNTIYF.

This clonotype occurred a few times. The V and J genes are TRBV12-3 or TRBV12-4 and TRBJ1-1; 7 bases map to TRBD1. The junction had 2 bases not matched to a gene; V was cut back by 6 bases and J by 1 base. The length of the CDR3 is 13 residues. CDR3 sequence: CASSPGGNTEAFF. CDR3 DNA: TGTGCCAGCAGCCCAGGGGGGAACACTGAAGCTTTCTTT.

This clonotype was counted between two and nine times. This sequence joins TRBV5-1 and TRBJ2-5; tentative D call: TRBD2 (6 bases). CDR1 and CDR2 (germline): SGHRS, YFSETQ. With 4 bases removed from V and 5 bases from J, the gap between germline ends came to 12 bases. The CDR3 covers 13 residues. The DNA of the CDR3 is TGCGCCAGCAGCCGAGGACTAAGTGAGACCCAGTACTTC. Translation: CASSRGLSETQYF.